The 26 T cell receptor beta chains below all came from one sample that was sequenced in a study of CXCR3-negative and CXCR3-positive naive CD8 T cells. UMI-labeled 5' RACE yielded the TRB cDNA libraries. No DNA is given; TCRdb re-called the 5' RACE reads and lists each CDR3 protein once. The sample table includes some 56,000 distinct CDR3 sequences. Sequenced input: memory CD8+ T cells from blood. These receptors originate from a human donor in good health. Some clones in this sample may be carry-over from other donors' samples.

The CDR3 sequence: CASSQKVGADTQYF. This sequence joins TRBV4-1 and TRBJ2-3; TCRdb's D call of TRBD1 is untestable without DNA. There are 14 residues in the CDR3. CDR1 and CDR2 (germline): MGHRA, YSYEKL.

J is TRBJ2-1 and V is TRBV6-4; TCRdb proposes TRBD1, but this gene call is untestable without DNA. The CDR3 is 13 residues long. Germline assignment: CDR1 MRHNA and CDR2 SNTAGT. CDR3 sequence reads: CASSDRGHNEQFF.

V and J are TRBV9 and TRBJ2-3. This CDR3 has 12 amino acids. Germline loops: CDR1 SGDLS, CDR2 YYNGEE. CDR3 sequence: CASSVDTDTQYF.

This chain uses TRBV11-2 with TRBJ2-7. Germline V gives CDR1 SGHAT, CDR2 FQNNGV. This CDR3 is built from 13 residues. The CDR3 spells CASSWGVSYEQYF.

V usage is TRBV19 and J usage is TRBJ2-5; TCRdb returns TRBD1, unconfirmable since there is no DNA. This CDR3 is 15 amino acids long. The V gene's germline CDR1 is LNHDA and CDR2 SQIVND (reference sequence). CDR3: CASRVAGALQETQYF.

CDR3 region: CASSPTGPYEQYF. V usage is TRBV11-2 and J usage is TRBJ2-7; TCRdb outputs TRBD1, but without DNA this stays unchecked. This CDR3 contains 13 residues. Germline CDR1 is SGHAT and CDR2 is FQNNGV.

This chain links TRBV29-1 with TRBJ1-2. The CDR3 covers 13 residues. Germline CDR1 and CDR2: SQVTM and ANQGSEA. The CDR3 region is CSVEELLTYGYTF.

The chain couples TRBV5-1 to TRBJ2-1; as DNA is missing, the TRBD2 call by TCRdb cannot be tested. The CDR3 sequence is 15 residues long. The germline V gene encodes CDR1 SGHRS and CDR2 YFSETQ. CDR3: CASSPSGGAPDEQFF.

The V and J genes are TRBV7-3 and TRBJ2-5; the D call of TRBD1 rests on TCRdb alone, since no DNA is present to check it. Germline V gene data show CDR1 as SGHTA and CDR2 as FQGTGA. The CDR3 consists of 14 residues. CDR3: CASSLTGGAETQYF. The full variable domain, its missing parts supplied by reference TRBV7-3 and TRBJ2-5, is GAGVSQTPSNKVTEKGKYVELRCDPISGHTALYWYRQSLGQGPEFLIYFQGTGAADDSGLPNDRFFAVRPEGSVSTLKIQRTERGDSAVYLCASSLTGGAETQYFGPGTRLLVL.

The V gene is TRBV4-3, the J gene TRBJ2-4; checking the TCRdb D call of TRBD1 is not possible without DNA. The CDR3 is 16 amino acids. Germline V gives CDR1 LGHNA, CDR2 YSLEER. The CDR3 is CASSQESTGAENIQYF.

The chain carries TRBV28 and TRBJ2-1; TCRdb's D call of TRBD1 is untestable without DNA. CDR3 length equals 14 residues. Per germline, CDR1 MDHEN and CDR2 SYDVKM. This CDR3 is CASSLNRGYNEQFF.

The rearrangement uses TRBV28 and TRBJ2-1; the D call of TRBD1 rests on TCRdb alone, since no DNA is present to check it. CDR1 MDHEN and CDR2 SYDVKM come from the germline V gene. The CDR3 has 14 residues. CDR3 sequence: CASSSGGIYNEQFF.

This chain joins TRBV15 and TRBJ2-2. Germline loops: CDR1 LNHNV, CDR2 YYDKDF (reference sequence). The CDR3 covers 13 residues. The CDR3 region is CATSRILEGELFF.

The J gene is TRBJ2-5, the V gene TRBV29-1; with no DNA, the TCRdb D assignment of TRBD1 cannot be verified. CDR1 is SQVTM, CDR2 ANQGSEA, per germline. The CDR3 extends over 16 amino acids. This CDR3 is CSVEDPGQGTGETQYF.

The chain joins TRBV28 to TRBJ2-2; checking the TCRdb D call of TRBD1 is not possible without DNA. CDR3 length: 14 residues. Looked up from germline, CDR1 is MDHEN and CDR2 is SYDVKM. CDR3 loop: CASSWTGATGELFF.

This chain links TRBV7-2 with TRBJ2-5. This CDR3 is built from 16 residues. Germline V CDR1 and CDR2: SGHTA, FQGNSA. The CDR3 spells CASSGFAGPSEETQYF.

The genes are TRBV10-3 and TRBJ1-2; TCRdb outputs TRBD1, but without DNA this stays unchecked. The CDR3 has 12 residues. Per germline, CDR1 ENHRY and CDR2 SYGVKD. This chain's CDR3 is CAISESGAGYTF.

The V call is TRBV7-2, the J call TRBJ2-2; TCRdb calls TRBD2, which cannot be checked without DNA. Germline CDR1 reads SGHTA; CDR2 reads FQGNSA. The CDR3 is 16 residues long. The CDR3 loop reads CASSPLAGGFTGELFF.

V gene TRBV7-9 combines with J gene TRBJ2-7; TCRdb calls TRBD2, which cannot be checked without DNA. This CDR3 contains 15 residues. Germline lookup yields CDR1 SEHNR and CDR2 FQNEAQ (reference sequence). CDR3 region: CASSPERGASYEQYF.

The chain employs TRBV3-1 and TRBJ2-7; the D call of TRBD1 rests on TCRdb alone, since no DNA is present to check it. CDR3 size: 15 residues. Looked up from germline, CDR1 is LGHDT and CDR2 is YNNKEL (reference sequence). The CDR3 loop is CASSQDRGQGEEQYF.

V usage is TRBV7-9 and J usage is TRBJ2-7; TCRdb's D call of TRBD1 is untestable without DNA. Germline CDR1 reads SEHNR; CDR2 reads FQNEAQ (reference sequence). There are 14 residues in the CDR3. The CDR3 reads CASSQVTGFHEQYF.

The rearrangement uses TRBV11-3 and TRBJ2-3; TCRdb proposes TRBD1, but this gene call is untestable without DNA. This CDR3 contains 15 residues. CDR1 and CDR2 from the germline V gene are SGHNT and YENEEA. CDR3 loop: CASSIRTGGEDTQYF.

The chain combines TRBV7-6 with TRBJ2-5. This CDR3 is 13 amino acids long. Germline V CDR1 and CDR2: SGHVS, FNYEAQ. The CDR3 sequence is CASKSGLEETQYF.

The chain recombines TRBV20-1 with TRBJ2-2. Germline V gene sequence: CDR1 DFQATT, CDR2 SNEGSKA (reference sequence). The CDR3 is 15 amino acids. The CDR3 loop is CSARDPELSTGELFF.

This chain links TRBV7-9 with TRBJ2-4; TCRdb indicates TRBD1, and absent DNA this call remains unverified. The CDR3 is made up of 15 amino acids. CDR1 and CDR2 from the germline V gene are SEHNR and FQNEAQ (reference sequence). The CDR3 here is CASSFPGGAKNIQYF.

The chain uses TRBV7-6 and TRBJ1-5; the TCRdb D gene call, TRBD1, has no DNA to confirm it. This CDR3 region has 17 residues. CDR1 and CDR2 (germline): SGHVS, FNYEAQ. The CDR3 sequence is CASSSGHGLISDQPQHF.